This is a list of T cell receptor beta chains from one sample in a study of CD8+ T cells in alopecia areata. Data came from immunoSEQ multiplex PCR; TCRdb stores just in-frame clones and leaves some out. The data show roughly 98,000 clones, approximately 60% seen once. The sample in question was CD8+ T cells sorted from blood, obtained at week 4, from a patient treated with tofacitinib. The receptors here all came from a human donor with alopecia areata. CDR3s include the opening cysteine and the closing phenylalanine or tryptophan. D genes are given only for firm matches. Only some rows state a clone size, as once, few, many or a class for expanded clones.

size: .; D: TRBD1; V: TRBV2; J: TRBJ1-5; CDR3: CASSLTGDQPQHF; DNA: TGTGCCAGCAGTTTAACAGGGGATCAGCCCCAGCATTTT
size: .; D: .; V: TRBV9; J: TRBJ2-2; CDR3: CASRREDTGELFF; DNA: TGTGCCAGCAGAAGGGAAGACACCGGGGAGCTGTTTTTT
size: once; D: TRBD2; V: TRBV4-1; J: TRBJ2-1; CDR3: CASSPHLTSGSYNEQFF; DNA: TGCGCCAGCAGCCCCCATCTCACTAGCGGCTCCTACAATGAGCAGTTCTTC
size: .; D: .; V: TRBV29-1; J: TRBJ1-1; CDR3: CSVDTGENTEAFF; DNA: TGCAGCGTTGATACTGGGGAGAACACTGAAGCTTTCTTT
size: .; D: .; V: TRBV27; J: TRBJ2-1; CDR3: CASSLARANEQFF; DNA: TGTGCCAGCAGTTTAGCTCGCGCTAATGAGCAGTTCTTC
size: .; D: TRBD2; V: TRBV5-8; J: TRBJ2-3; CDR3: CASSLGLAGGDTQYF; DNA: TGTGCCAGCAGCTTGGGACTAGCGGGGGGTGATACGCAGTATTTT
size: .; D: .; V: TRBV9; J: TRBJ1-1; CDR3: CASRARTGDTEAFF; DNA: TGTGCCAGCAGAGCCCGGACGGGAGACACTGAAGCTTTCTTT
size: .; D: .; V: TRBV13; J: TRBJ2-2; CDR3: CASSLGPVNTGELFF; DNA: TGTGCCAGCAGCTTGGGACCAGTGAACACCGGGGAGCTGTTTTTT
size: .; D: .; V: TRBV4-1; J: TRBJ1-1; CDR3: CASSQVAGSTEAFF; DNA: TGCGCCAGCAGCCAAGTCGCCGGCTCCACTGAAGCTTTCTTT
size: .; D: .; V: TRBV19; J: TRBJ2-7; CDR3: CASSIGPTHEQYF; DNA: TGTGCCAGTAGTATAGGACCTACCCACGAGCAGTACTTC
size: .; D: .; V: TRBV7-9; J: TRBJ2-3; CDR3: CASSVTDTQYF; DNA: TGTGCCAGCAGCGTCACAGATACGCAGTATTTT
size: few; D: TRBD2; V: TRBV28; J: TRBJ2-1; CDR3: CASSSGTSLYNEQFF; DNA: TGTGCCAGCAGTTCCGGGACTAGTTTATACAATGAGCAGTTCTTC
size: few; D: .; V: TRBV5-4; J: TRBJ1-5; CDR3: CASSLMYSNQPQHF; DNA: TGTGCCAGCAGCTTGATGTATAGCAATCAGCCCCAGCATTTT
size: few; D: .; V: TRBV30; J: TRBJ1-1; CDR3: CAWSVLGTEAFF; DNA: TGTGCCTGGAGTGTACTGGGCACTGAAGCTTTCTTT
size: few; D: TRBD2; V: TRBV7-9; J: TRBJ2-7; CDR3: CASSLTTSGYEQYF; DNA: TGTGCCAGCAGCTTGACGACTAGCGGCTACGAGCAGTACTTC
size: few; D: .; V: TRBV5-6; J: TRBJ2-7; CDR3: CASSLDHNNRDPPREQYF; DNA: TGTGCCAGCAGCTTGGATCACAACAACAGGGATCCCCCTCGGGAGCAGTACTTC
size: .; D: .; V: TRBV7-9; J: TRBJ2-1; CDR3: CASSVGQTTYNEQFF; DNA: TGTGCCAGCAGCGTCGGACAGACTACATACAATGAGCAGTTCTTC
size: .; D: .; V: TRBV29-1; J: TRBJ2-2; CDR3: CSVPSGVGELFF; DNA: TGCAGCGTCCCATCAGGTGTCGGGGAGCTGTTTTTT
size: few; D: .; V: TRBV7-6; J: TRBJ1-2; CDR3: CASSFLTPPLNYGYTF; DNA: TGTGCCAGCAGCTTCCTGACACCACCCCTTAACTATGGCTACACCTTC
size: few; D: .; V: TRBV5-6; J: TRBJ2-6; CDR3: CASSFGGPGANVLTF; DNA: TGTGCCAGCAGCTTCGGGGGGCCCGGGGCCAACGTCCTGACTTTC
size: .; D: .; V: TRBV10-3; J: TRBJ2-7; CDR3: CAILGQGQHEQYF; DNA: TGTGCCATCCTTGGCCAGGGCCAGCACGAGCAGTACTTC
size: .; D: .; V: TRBV4-2; J: TRBJ2-2; CDR3: CASSHPGAGELFF; DNA: TGTGCCAGCAGCCACCCTGGAGCCGGGGAGCTGTTTTTT
size: .; D: TRBD2; V: TRBV4-1; J: TRBJ2-2; CDR3: CASSQGRGDFGELFF; DNA: TGTGCCAGCAGCCAAGGTCGGGGGGATTTCGGGGAGCTGTTTTTT
size: .; D: .; V: TRBV25-1; J: TRBJ2-1; CDR3: CASSAGTTGIDEQFF; DNA: TGTGCCAGCAGCGCCGGGACAACGGGTATCGATGAGCAGTTCTTC
size: .; D: TRBD1; V: TRBV29-1; J: TRBJ1-1; CDR3: CSVEYGTGYTEAFF; DNA: TGCAGCGTTGAATATGGGACAGGGTACACTGAAGCTTTCTTT
size: .; D: .; V: TRBV6-5; J: TRBJ1-2; CDR3: CASSYGGQGYTF; DNA: TGTGCCAGCAGTTATGGAGGGCAGGGCTACACCTTC
size: once; D: .; V: TRBV5-1; J: TRBJ2-7; CDR3: CASSLRSHEQYF; DNA: TGCGCCAGCAGCCTCCGGAGCCACGAGCAGTACTTC
size: many; D: .; V: TRBV11-2; J: TRBJ2-3; CDR3: CASSLDGGFSPDTQYF; DNA: TGTGCCAGCAGCTTGGACGGCGGGTTCTCCCCAGATACGCAGTATTTT
size: .; D: .; V: TRBV2; J: TRBJ1-1; CDR3: CASSSGPKTEAFF; DNA: TGTGCCAGCAGTTCCGGGCCGAAAACAGAAGCTTTCTTT
size: .; D: TRBD2; V: TRBV2; J: TRBJ2-7; CDR3: CASSEAGIPGLAADEQYF; DNA: TGTGCCAGCAGTGAAGCAGGTATACCGGGACTAGCGGCCGACGAGCAGTACTTC
size: .; D: .; V: TRBV30; J: TRBJ2-1; CDR3: CAWSAGTTYNEQFF; DNA: TGTGCCTGGAGTGCCGGGACAACCTACAATGAGCAGTTCTTC
size: few; D: .; V: TRBV2; J: TRBJ2-1; CDR3: CASGRLPYNEQFF; DNA: TGTGCCAGTGGACGGTTACCCTACAATGAGCAGTTCTTC
size: .; D: .; V: TRBV5-6; J: TRBJ2-3; CDR3: CASSLAGRTDTQYF; DNA: TGTGCCAGCAGCTTGGCGGGACGCACAGATACGCAGTATTTT
size: .; D: TRBD1; V: TRBV7-2; J: TRBJ2-7; CDR3: CASLMGQGAGEQYF; DNA: TGTGCCAGCTTAATGGGACAGGGGGCGGGGGAGCAGTACTTC
size: .; D: .; V: TRBV4-3; J: TRBJ2-1; CDR3: CASSQGGGVQLF; DNA: TGCGCCAGCAGCCAAGGCGGAGGTGTTCAGCTCTTC
size: .; D: TRBD1; V: TRBV10-3; J: TRBJ2-7; CDR3: CAISEMGQGYEQYF; DNA: TGTGCCATCAGTGAGATGGGACAGGGCTACGAGCAGTACTTC
size: .; D: TRBD1; V: TRBV30; J: TRBJ2-7; CDR3: CAWSPGTGSEQYF; DNA: TGTGCCTGGAGCCCCGGGACAGGGAGCGAGCAGTACTTC
size: .; D: TRBD2; V: TRBV27; J: TRBJ2-1; CDR3: CASSPTTSHNEQFF; DNA: TGTGCCAGCAGTCCCACGACTAGCCACAATGAGCAGTTCTTC
size: .; D: .; V: TRBV7-9; J: TRBJ1-1; CDR3: CASSLARDGDTEAFF; DNA: TGTGCCAGCAGCTTAGCCAGGGATGGCGACACTGAAGCTTTCTTT
size: .; D: .; V: TRBV2; J: TRBJ2-7; CDR3: CASSAGYEQYF; DNA: TGTGCCAGCAGTGCAGGATACGAGCAGTACTTC
size: few; D: .; V: TRBV19; J: TRBJ2-7; CDR3: CASSSGTDYEQYF; DNA: TGTGCCAGTAGTAGCGGGACAGACTACGAGCAGTACTTC
size: few; D: .; V: TRBV14; J: TRBJ2-3; CDR3: CASSPGTFTDTQYF; DNA: TGTGCCAGCAGCCCGGGGACTTTCACAGATACGCAGTATTTT
size: few; D: .; V: TRBV9; J: TRBJ1-1; CDR3: CASSPGPQGSMNTEAFF; DNA: TGTGCCAGCAGTCCTGGCCCCCAGGGATCGATGAACACTGAAGCTTTCTTT
size: .; D: .; V: TRBV20-1; J: TRBJ1-1; CDR3: CRYFGPTEAFF; DNA: TGCAGGTACTTCGGTCCCACTGAAGCTTTCTTT
size: .; D: TRBD2; V: TRBV4-3; J: TRBJ2-5; CDR3: CASSQAGGIQETQYF; DNA: TGCGCCAGCAGCCAAGCGGGGGGAATCCAAGAGACCCAGTACTTC
size: .; D: .; V: TRBV7-9; J: TRBJ2-5; CDR3: CASSLGGFETQYF; DNA: TGTGCCAGCAGCTTAGGGGGGTTCGAGACCCAGTACTTC
size: .; D: .; V: TRBV29-1; J: TRBJ2-7; CDR3: CSVETGGDYEQYF; DNA: TGCAGCGTTGAAACCGGGGGTGACTACGAGCAGTACTTC
size: few; D: .; V: TRBV10-3; J: TRBJ1-5; CDR3: CAISELATLPGNQPQHF; DNA: TGTGCCATCAGTGAGTTGGCCACGCTTCCCGGCAATCAGCCCCAGCATTTT
size: .; D: TRBD2; V: TRBV29-1; J: TRBJ2-1; CDR3: CSVVGLAGVWFF; DNA: TGCAGCGTTGTGGGACTAGCGGGAGTTTGGTTCTTC
size: once; D: .; V: TRBV29-1; J: TRBJ2-1; CDR3: CSVVGPSSYNEQFF; DNA: TGCAGCGTTGTTGGGCCTAGCTCCTACAATGAGCAGTTCTTC
size: .; D: TRBD1; V: TRBV29-1; J: TRBJ2-5; CDR3: CSVEGGQEETQYF; DNA: TGCAGCGTTGAAGGGGGACAGGAAGAGACCCAGTACTTC
size: .; D: TRBD1; V: TRBV7-9; J: TRBJ1-2; CDR3: CASSLSQQGARGYTF; DNA: TGTGCCAGCAGCTTATCCCAACAGGGGGCTCGCGGCTACACCTTC
size: few; D: TRBD1; V: TRBV5-4; J: TRBJ1-2; CDR3: CASSPDRGINYGYTF; DNA: TGTGCCAGCAGCCCGGACAGGGGGATCAACTATGGCTACACCTTC
size: .; D: .; V: TRBV9; J: TRBJ1-5; CDR3: CASSRRSLDQPQHF; DNA: TGTGCCAGCAGCCGACGTTCACTCGACCAGCCCCAGCATTTT
size: .; D: TRBD2; V: TRBV27; J: TRBJ2-3; CDR3: CASSPGTSGSTDTQYF; DNA: TGTGCCAGCAGTCCTGGGACTAGCGGAAGCACAGATACGCAGTATTTT
size: .; D: .; V: TRBV19; J: TRBJ2-2; CDR3: CASSMRRRLGDNTGELFF; DNA: TGTGCCAGTAGTATGCGCCGCCGGCTGGGAGACAACACCGGGGAGCTGTTTTTT
size: .; D: .; V: TRBV6-5; J: TRBJ2-5; CDR3: CASSYVDSHGETQYF; DNA: TGTGCCAGCAGTTACGTGGACTCCCACGGGGAGACCCAGTACTTC
size: .; D: TRBD2; V: TRBV2; J: TRBJ2-7; CDR3: CASSTVTSGRLSYEQYF; DNA: TGTGCCAGCAGCACCGTAACTAGCGGGAGGCTCTCCTACGAGCAGTACTTC
size: .; D: TRBD1; V: TRBV7-8; J: TRBJ1-1; CDR3: CASSLGGRGQIRAFF; DNA: TGTGCCAGCAGCTTAGGCGGCAGGGGACAGATCCGAGCTTTCTTT
size: .; D: TRBD1; V: TRBV27; J: TRBJ2-7; CDR3: CASSLSRTGYGYEQYF; DNA: TGTGCCAGCAGTTTATCGCGGACAGGGTATGGCTACGAGCAGTACTTC